These T cell receptor beta chains were read from a single sample in a study of regulatory T cells in long-lasting Graves disease. TCRdb redid the calling of the multiplex PCR reads with MiXCR, one entry per CDR3 protein. The sample comprises approximately 470,000 distinct CDR3 sequences, roughly 16% of which are singletons, and roughly an eighth rests with the top ten. These same records also appear under a second study, on T cells in Graves' hyperthyroidism and ophthalmopathy.

The sequencing used peripheral blood mononuclear cells (PBMCs), collected at new diagnosis, from a patient treated with antithyroid drugs. Receptors originate from a man aged 40-50 years with Graves disease. Both conserved end residues are part of each CDR3. The D gene is left open where the match is weak. Rows give clone size only sometimes, using once, few, many, or a class for an expanded clone.

d_gene	v_gene	abundance	j_gene	CDR3nt	CDR3aa
NA	TRBV7-2	few	TRBJ2-2	TGTGCCAGCCCTCCTACAGTATCGAACACCGGGGAGCTGTTTTTT	CASPPTVSNTGELFF
TRBD2	TRBV2	NA	TRBJ2-1	TGTGCCAGCAGTCCGCTCGTGACTAGCGGGAGGAATGAGCAGTTCTTC	CASSPLVTSGRNEQFF
TRBD1	TRBV30	many	TRBJ1-5	TGTGCCTGGAGCGAGGCGGACAGGTGGGATCAGCCCCAGCATTTT	CAWSEADRWDQPQHF
TRBD1	TRBV3-1	many	TRBJ1-1	TGTGCCAGCAGCCCGAGGGACAGAGGGAACACTGAAGCTTTCTTT	CASSPRDRGNTEAFF
NA	TRBV19	NA	TRBJ2-5	TGTGCCAGTAGTATCGGGTCGGCGTACCAAGAGACCCAGTACTTC	CASSIGSAYQETQYF
NA	TRBV12-5	NA	TRBJ1-5	TGTGCCAGTACAGGGCTGAACAATCAGCCCCAGCATTTT	CASTGLNNQPQHF
NA	TRBV28	many	TRBJ2-2	TGTGCCAGCAGTTTAGGAGGGGGCGGGAGCACCGGGGAGCTGTTTTTT	CASSLGGGGSTGELFF
NA	TRBV28	NA	TRBJ1-5	TGTGCCAGCAGTTCCCCATGGTCTCGCAATCAGCCCCGGCATTTT	CASSSPWSRNQPRHF
TRBD2	TRBV5-1	many	TRBJ2-3	TGCGCCAGCAGCTTAAGTAGCGGGGCGACTAGCACAGATACGCAGTATTTT	CASSLSSGATSTDTQYF
NA	TRBV28	few	TRBJ2-5	TGTGCCAGCAGACTTACGTCTGAGGCCCAGTACTTC	CASRLTSEAQYF
NA	TRBV5-1	NA	TRBJ1-2	TGCGCCAGCAGCACCGGACCCTATGGCTACACCTTC	CASSTGPYGYTF
TRBD1	TRBV20-1	many	TRBJ1-2	TGCAGTGCTCCCCGGACAGGGGTCTATGGCTACACCTTC	CSAPRTGVYGYTF
TRBD1	TRBV6-5	many	TRBJ2-7	TGTGCCAGCAGTTACAAGAGTACAGGGGTGGACGAGCAGTACTTC	CASSYKSTGVDEQYF
NA	TRBV29-1	NA	TRBJ1-1	TGCAGCGGCCGAATCGACACTGAAGCTTTCTTT	CSGRIDTEAFF
NA	TRBV11-3	many	TRBJ2-1	TGTGCCAGCGGTCCAAGGGAGCACAATGAGCAGTTCTTC	CASGPREHNEQFF
TRBD1	TRBV7-9	NA	TRBJ1-1	TGTGCCAGCAGCCCCCGACAGGGACTGAACACTGATGCTTTCTTT	CASSPRQGLNTDAFF
NA	TRBV20-1	NA	TRBJ2-3	TGCAGTGCTAGATTCAATTCAGATACGCAGTATTTT	CSARFNSDTQYF
TRBD1	TRBV11-2	few	TRBJ1-1	TGTGCCAGCAGCCGTTACGGGACAGTAGGTGAAGCTTTCTTT	CASSRYGTVGEAFF
TRBD2	TRBV28	NA	TRBJ2-1	TGTGCCAGCACTCCCCGGGGGACTAGCGGGTGGAGCTCCTACAATGAGCAGTTCTTC	CASTPRGTSGWSSYNEQFF
TRBD2	TRBV28	many	TRBJ2-7	TGTGCCAGCAGCTCGGCCGGGACTAGGGACGAGCAGTACTTC	CASSSAGTRDEQYF
NA	TRBV4-2	many	TRBJ1-1	TGTGCCAGCAGCCACCCAGGACGGAACACTGAAGCTTTCTTT	CASSHPGRNTEAFF
TRBD2	TRBV7-3	NA	TRBJ2-5	TGTGCCAGCAGCACACTAGCGGGAGAGCGGGAGACCCAGTACTTC	CASSTLAGERETQYF
TRBD2	TRBV7-2	many	TRBJ2-7	TGTGCCAGCAGCTTAGCGACTAGCGGGACATACGAGCAGTACTTC	CASSLATSGTYEQYF
TRBD1	TRBV30	once	TRBJ1-6	TGTGACTGGAGTGCTTCGACAGGGGACTCACCCCTCCACTTT	CDWSASTGDSPLHF
NA	TRBV27	few	TRBJ2-3	TGTGCCAGCAGTTTATCGAGACAGTTAGGAGGACGAATGGATACGCAGTATTTT	CASSLSRQLGGRMDTQYF
NA	TRBV11-2	many	TRBJ2-7	TGTGCCAGCAGCTTAGACCCCAGGATCTACGAGCAGTACTTC	CASSLDPRIYEQYF
TRBD1	TRBV11-2	few	TRBJ2-4	TGTGCCAGCAGCGCTAGCCCGGGACAGGGAGCCGTTCAGTACTTC	CASSASPGQGAVQYF
NA	TRBV12-5	few	TRBJ2-7	TGTGCTAGTGGTCTCCCGCCGTACGCGGGCTCCTACGAGCAGTACTTC	CASGLPPYAGSYEQYF
NA	TRBV12-5	NA	TRBJ1-6	TGTGCTAGTGGCTTTGGGACTGGGGGGACACCCCTCCACTTT	CASGFGTGGTPLHF
TRBD1	TRBV6-1	many	TRBJ1-1	TGTGCCAGCAGACTCGAGACAGGGTCAGCTTTCTTT	CASRLETGSAFF
NA	TRBV19	NA	TRBJ2-3	TGTGCCAGTAGCCCACTAGCTTCTGGCACAGATACGCAGTATTTT	CASSPLASGTDTQYF
NA	TRBV4-1	NA	TRBJ2-7	TGCGCCAGCAGCCATTCAGGGGGGGGTCCGTACTTC	CASSHSGGGPYF
NA	TRBV4-1	few	TRBJ2-3	TGCGCCAGCAGCCCCGTAGCCGGGAGAGTGGGAGATACGCAGTATTTT	CASSPVAGRVGDTQYF
TRBD2	TRBV15	NA	TRBJ2-7	TGTGCCACCAGCAGAGTAGGTGGGGCGGGAGTCTTTGTAGGCGAGCAGTACTTC	CATSRVGGAGVFVGEQYF
NA	TRBV30	few	TRBJ2-1	TGTGCCTGGAGACCTGGCAGCTCCTACAATGAGCAGTTCTTC	CAWRPGSSYNEQFF
NA	TRBV28	NA	TRBJ2-2	TGTGCCAGCGTGGGGGCCGCGAACACCGGGGAGCTGTTTTTT	CASVGAANTGELFF
NA	TRBV18	few	TRBJ1-3	TGTGCCAGCTCACCGCCTGGACAGCTCTCTGGAAACACCATATATTTT	CASSPPGQLSGNTIYF
TRBD2	TRBV20-1	many	TRBJ2-7	TGCAGTGCTAGGGCTTCTAGCGGATGGGGGGACGAGCAGTACTTC	CSARASSGWGDEQYF
NA	TRBV6-5	NA	TRBJ2-7	TGTGCCAGCAGTTTACCCGACGGTTCCTACGAGCAGTACTTC	CASSLPDGSYEQYF
NA	TRBV7-3	NA	TRBJ2-7	TGTGCCAGCAGCTTAGAGGGTACATGGCCGTACGAGCAGTACTTC	CASSLEGTWPYEQYF
NA	TRBV15	few	TRBJ1-5	TGTGCCACCAGCAGAGAAAGGGATCAGCCCCAGCATTTT	CATSRERDQPQHF
TRBD2	TRBV15	many	TRBJ2-1	TGTGCCACCAGCAGTTCCGGGACTAGCGGGAGTTATGAGCAGTTCTTC	CATSSSGTSGSYEQFF